The present T cell receptor beta chain was sequenced within a study of early T cells in non-severe SARS-CoV-2 infection. Study context: The input, bulk RNA from unsorted whole blood, was sequenced, and chains were unpaired.

In the library, individual cDNA molecules carried attached unique molecular identifiers. A single record per CDR3 protein comes from TCRdb applying MiXCR to the 5' RACE reads. The sample has 70,000 to 95,000 distinct CDR3 sequences; around 15% are singletons. In regard to this clonotype: No antigen is known for it.

General study points: Sequences matched to VDJdb favored anti-spike CD8 responses, while private and CD4 specificities were missed.

This CDR3 has 15 amino acids. With 4 bases clipped from V and 8 bases from J, the junction kept 12 bases outside the gene matches. Germline V gene data show CDR1 as SGHRS and CDR2 as YFSETQ. This chain links TRBV5-1 with TRBJ2-4; TRBD1 matches at 7 bases. The sequenced sample was whole blood. The clonotype comes from an adult who was a healthcare worker with PCR-confirmed SARS-CoV-2 infection or an uninfected control (not recorded which). CDR3 loop: CASSPRGQVRDIQYF. The CDR3 nucleotides are TGCGCCAGCAGCCCTCGAGGACAGGTCAGGGACATTCAGTACTTC.